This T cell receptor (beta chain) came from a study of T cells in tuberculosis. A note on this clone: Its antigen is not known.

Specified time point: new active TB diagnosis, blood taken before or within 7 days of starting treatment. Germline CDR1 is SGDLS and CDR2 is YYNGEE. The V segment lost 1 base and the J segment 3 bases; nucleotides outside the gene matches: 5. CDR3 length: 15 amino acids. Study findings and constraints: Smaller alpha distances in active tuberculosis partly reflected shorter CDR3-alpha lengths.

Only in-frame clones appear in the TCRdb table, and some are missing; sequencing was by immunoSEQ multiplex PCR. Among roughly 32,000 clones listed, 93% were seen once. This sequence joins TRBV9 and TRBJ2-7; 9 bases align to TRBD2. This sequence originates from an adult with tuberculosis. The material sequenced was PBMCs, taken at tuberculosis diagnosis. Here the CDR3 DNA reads TGTGCCAGCAGCGTAACCGGGACTAGCAACTACGAGCAGTACTTC. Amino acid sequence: CASSVTGTSNYEQYF.